A single sample is the source of the 25 T cell receptor beta chains below, sequenced in a study of T cells in Graves' hyperthyroidism and ophthalmopathy. TCR beta CDR3 regions were amplified from RNA transcripts. A first-round RT-PCR of the TCR CDR3 used the HTBI primer set. TCRdb processed the multiplex PCR reads anew with MiXCR; each CDR3 protein has one entry. The profile shows around 600,000 distinct CDR3 sequences, about 14% of them singletons. The sample consisted of blood. Receptor source: a woman between 45 and 65 years old with Graves' ophthalmopathy.

The chain uses TRBV19 and TRBJ2-2, with 7 positions matching TRBD1. Per germline, CDR1 LNHDA and CDR2 SQIVND (reference sequence). The CDR3 contains 16 residues. Trimming at V came to 7 bases and at J to 1 base, leaving 9 bases not matched to a gene. CDR3 loop: CASTALRTGNTGELFF. In nucleotides, the CDR3 is TGTGCCAGTACTGCTCTTCGGACAGGGAACACCGGGGAGCTGTTTTTT.

This clonotype was seen more than once but under ten times. The V call is TRBV6-1, the J call TRBJ2-3, with TRBD2 identical over 11 bases. CDR1 and CDR2 from the germline V gene are MNHNS and SASEGT. The CDR3 covers 15 residues. J lost 4 bases, V lost 2 bases, and 2 bases had no gene match. CDR3 amino acids: CASSELAGGSDTQYF. The CDR3 bases are TGTGCCAGCAGTGAACTAGCGGGAGGTTCAGATACGCAGTATTTT.

This clonotype has ten or more counts. The genes are TRBV5-1 and TRBJ2-7, with 8 positions matching TRBD1. The CDR3 spans 15 residues. CDR1 and CDR2 (germline): SGHRS, YFSETQ. With 4 bases clipped from V and 3 bases from J, the junction kept 9 bases outside the gene matches. CDR3: CASSLKTGANYEQYF. As DNA, the CDR3 is TGCGCCAGCAGCCTAAAGACAGGGGCAAACTACGAGCAGTACTTC.

This clonotype was picked up many times. This sequence joins TRBV20-1 and TRBJ1-2; the D is unclear. V was pared by 3 bases and J by 4 bases, with 15 bases between. This CDR3 region has 14 residues. In germline, CDR1 is DFQATT, CDR2 SNEGSKA (reference sequence). The CDR3 coding sequence is TGCAGTGCTAGTAAAGGGTTCCGGGGCTATGGCTACACCTTC. It specifies CSASKGFRGYGYTF.

The table lists this clonotype with many counts. The chain links TRBV6-5 to TRBJ2-7; D unclear. CDR1 and CDR2 from the germline V gene are MNHEY and SVGAGI. The CDR3 length is 13 residues. Trimming shortened V by 0 bases and J by 3 bases, and 6 bases separated the two germline ends. The CDR3 nucleotides read TGTGCCAGCAGTTACTCGAGAGGCTACGAGCAGTACTTC. Amino acids: CASSYSRGYEQYF.

In its sample, this clonotype was seen many times. The rearrangement links TRBV9 to TRBJ1-1; unclear D gene. CDR1 is SGDLS and CDR2 is YYNGEE in the germline V gene. This CDR3 is built from 13 residues. Deletions cut 4 bases from V and 4 bases from J, with 11 bases between. This CDR3 reads CASSPTGSTEAFF. DNA for the CDR3: TGTGCCAGCAGCCCAACGGGATCCACTGAAGCTTTCTTT.

This clonotype was observed many times. The CDR3 reads CASSYGFPTVTYEQYF. The DNA of the CDR3 is TGTGCCAGCAGTTACGGGTTCCCCACCGTAACCTACGAGCAGTACTTC. This rearrangement joins TRBV6-2 or TRBV6-3 to TRBJ2-7; D is unresolved. Germline V CDR1 and CDR2: MNHEY, SVGEGT. CDR3 length equals 16 residues. The V end lost 2 bases, the J end lost 2 bases, and 16 bases lay between the germline ends.

J is TRBJ1-4 and V is TRBV7-9; 7 bases fit TRBD1. The V gene end was trimmed by 5 bases and the J gene end by 4 bases; junction bases not matched to a gene: 10. Germline V gene data show CDR1 as SEHNR and CDR2 as FQNEAQ (reference sequence). The CDR3 is 16 amino acids. The CDR3, as DNA: TGTGCCAGCAGCGACCAGGTGGGACAGATTAATGAAAAACTGTTTTTT. It translates to CASSDQVGQINEKLFF.

This clonotype came up many times. The gene calls are TRBV20-1 and TRBJ2-7; D is unclear. The CDR3 contains 12 residues. CDR1 and CDR2 (germline): DFQATT, SNEGSKA (reference sequence). V was clipped by 3 bases and J by 1 base, with 7 bases between them. CDR3 sequence (DNA): TGCAGTGCTAGGGAAAGATCCTACGAGCAGTACTTC. Translating gives CSARERSYEQYF.

This clonotype was detected ten times or more. This chain links TRBV20-1 with TRBJ2-5; maybe TRBD2 (5 bases). Looked up from germline, CDR1 is DFQATT and CDR2 is SNEGSKA (reference sequence). The length of the CDR3 is 13 residues. Trimming shortened V by 1 base and J by 5 bases, and 11 bases separated the two germline ends. CDR3 sequence reads: CSARGLALETQYF. DNA for the CDR3: TGCAGTGCTAGAGGGCTAGCCTTGGAGACCCAGTACTTC.

The sample holds many counts of this clonotype. This rearrangement joins TRBV2 to TRBJ1-1, with D possibly matching TRBD1 (5 bases). The CDR3 runs 15 residues. Trimming pared 4 bases from V and 4 bases from J, leaving 16 bases between. Germline assignment: CDR1 SNHLY and CDR2 FYNNEI. Here the CDR3 DNA reads TGTGCCAGCAGTGCATTAGTAGTGGGGGGCACTGAAGCTTTCTTT. Translated, it gives CASSALVVGGTEAFF. Based on the CDR3 plus reference TRBV2 and TRBJ1-1, the full variable domain is EPEVTQTPSHQVTQMGQEVILRCVPISNHLYFYWYRQILGQKVEFLVSFYNNEISEKSEIFDDQFSVERPDGSNFTLKIRSTKLEDSAMYFCASSALVVGGTEAFFGQGTRLTVV.

A few counts support this clonotype. The J gene is TRBJ2-1, the V gene TRBV20-1; either TRBD1 or TRBD2 may fit D (5 bases each). Trimming pared 5 bases from V and 7 bases from J, leaving 12 bases between. There are 12 residues in the CDR3. Germline V CDR1 and CDR2: DFQATT, SNEGSKA (reference sequence). This CDR3 is CSAVRGENEQFF. Here the CDR3 DNA reads TGCAGTGCTGTCAGAGGGGAGAATGAGCAGTTCTTC.

This clonotype was seen at least ten times. J is TRBJ1-2 and V is TRBV28; D gene ambiguous. Germline loops: CDR1 MDHEN, CDR2 SYDVKM. This CDR3 has 15 residues. V was cut by 3 bases and J by 4 bases, with 15 bases left in between. The CDR3 is CASSLPRTRTYGYTF. In DNA form, the CDR3 reads TGTGCCAGCAGTTTGCCCCGGACTAGAACCTATGGCTACACCTTC.

The rearrangement uses TRBV6-2 or TRBV6-3 and TRBJ2-7; D gene ambiguous. Germline values: CDR1 MNHEY, CDR2 SVGEGT. The CDR3 length is 12 residues. V lost 2 bases, J lost 6 bases, and 8 bases lay in between. CDR3 sequence: CASSYTVGEQYF. CDR3 DNA: TGTGCCAGCAGTTACACGGTTGGCGAGCAGTACTTC.

A few counts support this clonotype. CDR3: CASSSRKEDQPQHF. The CDR3 DNA follows: TGTGCCAGTAGTAGTAGGAAGGAAGATCAGCCCCAGCATTTT. The chain uses TRBV19 and TRBJ1-5, with D unresolved. Germline V gene data show CDR1 as LNHDA and CDR2 as SQIVND (reference sequence). V was shortened by 4 bases and J by 5 bases, with 12 bases between the two germline ends. This CDR3 is 14 amino acids long.

The V call is TRBV29-1, the J call TRBJ1-3, with D unclear. V was pared by 4 bases and J by 3 bases, with 10 bases between. The CDR3 length is 13 residues. The germline V gene has CDR1 SQVTM and CDR2 ANQGSEA. The CDR3 nucleotides read TGCAGCGTTGGTCGGGGAGGTGGAAACACCATATATTTT. This codes for CSVGRGGGNTIYF.

Ten or more counts support this clonotype. The chain uses TRBV30 and TRBJ2-1; D gene ambiguous. CDR3 length: 15 residues. Germline CDR1 GTSNPN, CDR2 SVGIG (reference sequence). V dropped 1 base and J dropped 0 bases, with 10 bases sitting between them. The CDR3 coding sequence is TGTGCCTGGAGTGGATACCTGAGCTCCTACAATGAGCAGTTCTTC. Translation gives CAWSGYLSSYNEQFF.

This clonotype was observed at least ten times. This chain uses TRBV18 with TRBJ2-3, with 9 positions matching TRBD1. Germline V lookup: CDR1 KGHSH, CDR2 LQKENI. Germline trimming cut 3 bases from V and 4 bases from J; bases unmatched to any gene: 5. This CDR3 has 15 amino acids. The DNA of the CDR3 is TGTGCCAGCTCACCTTGGGACAGGGAGGCAGATACGCAGTATTTT. It specifies CASSPWDREADTQYF.

This clonotype came up a few times. The rearrangement links TRBV12-5 to TRBJ2-7, with D perhaps TRBD1 (5 bases). CDR3 length: 16 amino acids. V lost 0 bases, J lost 0 bases, and 12 bases lay in between. The germline gives CDR1 LGHNT, CDR2 FRNRAP. CDR3 sequence (DNA): TGTGCTAGTGGTTTGGTAGGGGCAAGGCCCTCCTACGAGCAGTACTTC. Translated, it gives CASGLVGARPSYEQYF.

The chain combines TRBV25-1 with TRBJ1-3; D is perhaps TRBD1 (5 bases). Germline lookup yields CDR1 MGHDK and CDR2 SYGVNS. V was clipped by 5 bases and J by 0 bases, with 14 bases between them. The CDR3 runs 16 residues. The CDR3 region has the DNA TGTGCCAGCAGTTACAAGGGGCCCAGCTCTGGAAACACCATATATTTT. Translated: CASSYKGPSSGNTIYF. The full variable domain, its missing parts supplied by reference TRBV25-1 and TRBJ1-3, is EADIYQTPRYLVIGTGKKITLECSQTMGHDKMYWYQQDPGMELHLIHYSYGVNSTEKGDLSSESTVSRIRTEHFPLTLESARPSHTSQYLCASSYKGPSSGNTIYFGEGSWLTVV.

There are many counts of this clonotype. The rearrangement links TRBV6-1 to TRBJ2-5; 11 bases fit TRBD2. The CDR3 extends over 15 amino acids. Germline V lookup: CDR1 MNHNS, CDR2 SASEGT. The J segment lost 5 bases and the V segment lost 6 bases, leaving 8 bases of the junction unmatched. CDR3 sequence (DNA): TGTGCCAGCAGGACAACTAGCGGGAGTTGGGAGACCCAGTACTTC. Protein product: CASRTTSGSWETQYF.

This clonotype showed up just a few times. V usage is TRBV19 and J usage is TRBJ2-1; D is unresolved. Germline V lookup: CDR1 LNHDA, CDR2 SQIVND (reference sequence). V was pared by 8 bases and J by 4 bases, with 24 bases between. The CDR3 totals 17 residues. For the CDR3, the DNA is TGTGCCAGTCGCCCAATAGTTTCTCAAACACCATACAATGAGCAGTTCTTC. Translation: CASRPIVSQTPYNEQFF.

The chain combines TRBV5-1 with TRBJ1-5; D remains unclear. V dropped 0 bases and J dropped 3 bases, with 10 bases sitting between them. The CDR3 contains 15 residues. Germline V gives CDR1 SGHRS, CDR2 YFSETQ. The CDR3 is CASSLVGSPNQPQHF. The DNA for the CDR3 is TGCGCCAGCAGCTTGGTCGGCAGCCCCAATCAGCCCCAGCATTTT.

This clonotype has ten or more counts. The rearrangement uses TRBV3-1 and TRBJ1-1; no reliable D call. The germline V and J ends were trimmed by 1 base and 2 bases, with 11 bases remaining between them. This CDR3 has 15 residues. Germline-derived CDR1 and CDR2 are LGHDT and YNNKEL (reference sequence). The CDR3 is CASSQANQKNTEAFF. CDR3 in DNA: TGTGCCAGCAGCCAAGCCAATCAAAAAAACACTGAAGCTTTCTTT.

As regards this clonotype: Given a much more abundant clone one base away, this may be a read error. The chain uses TRBV16 and TRBJ1-3, with 7 bases that match TRBD1. The CDR3 sequence is 14 residues long. Germline assignment: CDR1 KGHSY and CDR2 FQNENV. V shed 3 bases and J 7 bases; nucleotides not matched to a gene: 6. DNA of the CDR3: TGTGCCAGCAGCCAGTCGTCACAGGGGAACACCATATATTTT. This gives the protein CASSQSSQGNTIYF.